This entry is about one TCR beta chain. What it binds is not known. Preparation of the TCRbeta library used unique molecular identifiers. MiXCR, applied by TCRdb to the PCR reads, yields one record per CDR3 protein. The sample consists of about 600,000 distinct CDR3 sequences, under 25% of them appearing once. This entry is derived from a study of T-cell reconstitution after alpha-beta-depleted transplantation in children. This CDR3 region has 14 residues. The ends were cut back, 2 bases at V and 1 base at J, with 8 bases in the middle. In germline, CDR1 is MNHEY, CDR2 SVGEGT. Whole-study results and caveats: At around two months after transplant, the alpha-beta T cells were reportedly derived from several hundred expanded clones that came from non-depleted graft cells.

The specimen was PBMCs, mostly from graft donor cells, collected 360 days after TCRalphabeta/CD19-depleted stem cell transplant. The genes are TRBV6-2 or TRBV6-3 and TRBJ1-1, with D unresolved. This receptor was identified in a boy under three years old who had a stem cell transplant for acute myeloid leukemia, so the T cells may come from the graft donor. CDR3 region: CASSYKYQNTEAFF. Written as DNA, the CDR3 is TGTGCCAGCAGTTACAAGTATCAGAACACTGAAGCTTTCTTT.